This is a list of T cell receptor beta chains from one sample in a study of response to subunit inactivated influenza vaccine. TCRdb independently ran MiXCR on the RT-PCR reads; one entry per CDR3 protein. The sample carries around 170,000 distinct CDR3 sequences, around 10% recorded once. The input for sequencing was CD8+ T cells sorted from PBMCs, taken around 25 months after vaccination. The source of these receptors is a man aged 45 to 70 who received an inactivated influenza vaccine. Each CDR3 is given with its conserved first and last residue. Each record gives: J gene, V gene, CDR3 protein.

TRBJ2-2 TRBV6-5 CASSYPRANTGELFF
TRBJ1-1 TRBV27 CASSLSPAGSTEAFF
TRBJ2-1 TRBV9 CASSVGTGFNEQFF
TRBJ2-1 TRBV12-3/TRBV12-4 CASRSGQGSNEQFF
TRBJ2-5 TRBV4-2 CASSPQGANQETQYF
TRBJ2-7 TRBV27 CASSPGAGGTYEQYF
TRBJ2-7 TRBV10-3 CAIRGGSSYEQYF
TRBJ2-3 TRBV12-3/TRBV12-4 CASSLDGPGLDIRTDTQYF
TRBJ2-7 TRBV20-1 CSARVQRGAYEQYF
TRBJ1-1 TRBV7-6 CASSPPGWAEAFF
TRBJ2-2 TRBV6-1 CASSQGLAGTGELFF
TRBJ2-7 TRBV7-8 CASSLGAGTSYEQYF
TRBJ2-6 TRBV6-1 CASTQGGSGANVLTF
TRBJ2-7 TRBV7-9 CASSRGAEQYF
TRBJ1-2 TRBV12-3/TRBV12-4 CASSFDVDGGDGYTF
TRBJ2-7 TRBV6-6 CASDLGGTYEQYF
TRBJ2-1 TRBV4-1 CASSQAQRNEQFF
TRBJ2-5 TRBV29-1 CSVEWTVEETQYF
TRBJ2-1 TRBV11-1 CASSSQLAGILLGDEQFF